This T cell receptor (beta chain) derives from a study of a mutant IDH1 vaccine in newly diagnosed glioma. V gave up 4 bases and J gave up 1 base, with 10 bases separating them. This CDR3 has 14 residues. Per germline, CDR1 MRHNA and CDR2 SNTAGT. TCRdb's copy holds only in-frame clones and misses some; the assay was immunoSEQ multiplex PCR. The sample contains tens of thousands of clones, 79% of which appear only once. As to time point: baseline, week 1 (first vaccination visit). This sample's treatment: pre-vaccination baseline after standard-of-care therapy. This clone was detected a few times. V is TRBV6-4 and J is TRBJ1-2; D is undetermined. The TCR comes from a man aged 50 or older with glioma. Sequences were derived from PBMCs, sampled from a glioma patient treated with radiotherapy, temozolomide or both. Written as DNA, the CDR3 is TGTGCCAGCAGTGCGGTAGCGGATAACTATGGCTACACCTTC. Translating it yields CASSAVADNYGYTF.